A selection of T cell receptor beta chains follows, all from one sample in a study of T cell changes during pregnancy in multiple sclerosis. Assay used: immunoSEQ multiplex PCR; TCRdb lists only in-frame clones, some missing. The sample has 84,000 or so clones, around 93% seen once. Sequenced material: peripheral blood, taken in the third trimester of pregnancy. The receptor set was obtained from a female donor with multiple sclerosis, enrolled in a pregnancy study. Both conserved end residues are trimmed from each CDR3. Clone size is stated in some rows and not others, as once, few, many or a class when expanded.

>12|TRBV13|TRBJ2-3|.
ASSLRGMTDTQY
>11|TRBV18|TRBJ2-7|.
ASSPGNRDEQY
>11|TRBV4-1|TRBJ2-2|.
ASSPPSAGELF
>10|TRBV4-2|TRBJ1-2|once
ASSADNYGYT
>12|TRBV10-3|TRBJ2-7|.
AISESSGGYEQY
>14|TRBV19|TRBJ1-1|.
ASNPAAGDWNTEAF
>8|TRBV29-1|TRBJ1-1|.
SDRTAEAF
>13|TRBV11-2|TRBJ2-1|.
ASSLTPGDWNEQF
>13|TRBV5-1|TRBJ2-7|.
ASSLRDTGLGEQY
>12|TRBV15|TRBJ1-2|once
ATSRDQGPYGYT
>9|TRBV2|TRBJ1-2|.
ARTSGFGYT
>10|TRBV7-2|TRBJ2-1|.
ASSSRQGAKF
>8|TRBV5-8|TRBJ1-2|.
ASSSGTGT
>14|TRBV6-5|TRBJ1-5|.
ASSYSLPWGGQPQH
>15|TRBV4-1|TRBJ1-5|.
ASSQEAGTGDNQPQH
>14|TRBV9|TRBJ2-1|.
ASSGGPSGAYNEQF
>13|TRBV4-1|TRBJ2-7|.
ASSQVRASGYEQY
>15|TRBV19|TRBJ2-6|.
ASSFWTGGSGANVLT
>12|TRBV7-9|TRBJ1-2|.
ASSLKQGFYGYT
>14|TRBV9|TRBJ2-3|.
ASSEQGISGTDTQY
>12|TRBV18|TRBJ2-2|.
ASSPPVDSGELF
>11|TRBV19|TRBJ2-7|.
ASSPRDSYEQY
>13|TRBV13|TRBJ2-7|once
ASSLIGTTNYEQY
>12|TRBV7-9|TRBJ2-2|.
ASSLSLSTGELF
>10|TRBV6-5|TRBJ1-1|.
ASMIGQGEAF
>12|TRBV2|TRBJ2-5|.
ASWDREPRETQY
>15|TRBV4-1|TRBJ2-7|once
ASSLSATALSSYEQY
>13|TRBV7-9|TRBJ1-6|.
ASSSGTGGFSPLH
>12|TRBV7-9|TRBJ1-4|.
ASSLVAGGEKLF
>10|TRBV5-6|TRBJ2-3|.
ASSSLLDTQY
>15|TRBV27|TRBJ1-6|.
ASSITGPSSYNSPLH
>11|TRBV9|TRBJ2-1|.
ASSVGGINEQF
>13|TRBV4-2|TRBJ1-4|.
ASSQGQDEGEKLF
>12|TRBV13|TRBJ2-3|.
ASSFSGRTDTQY
>11|TRBV5-1|TRBJ1-5|.
ASSPGGNQPQH
>13|TRBV18|TRBJ1-5|once
ASSLQGAVNQPQH
>14|TRBV5-1|TRBJ2-5|.
ASSLPGGAGQETQY
>12|TRBV11-2|TRBJ1-1|.
ASSLWTGDTEAF
>14|TRBV27|TRBJ1-5|.
ASSLSPGHIHMAQH
>13|TRBV30|TRBJ1-5|once
AWSSQQGSNQPQH
>10|TRBV15|TRBJ2-7|.
ATSRRQGRQY
>11|TRBV6-5|TRBJ2-1|.
ASNAGGYNEQF
>11|TRBV9|TRBJ1-1|few
ASSPPGVTEAF
>11|TRBV7-9|TRBJ2-1|.
ASRGTLNNEQF
>15|TRBV9|TRBJ2-3|.
ASSAAPLAGGTDTQY
>14|TRBV4-1|TRBJ2-2|.
ASSQGRDRYTGELF
>18|TRBV4-1|TRBJ2-3|.
ASSQDQYRTSSSSTDTQY
>12|TRBV7-9|TRBJ2-5|.
ASSLSSHQETQY
>12|TRBV7-9|TRBJ1-1|.
ASSEWGMNTEAF
>13|TRBV23-1|TRBJ1-6|.
ASRPGTGVNSPLH
>12|TRBV6-6|TRBJ2-7|.
ASSRDRGFYEQY
>15|TRBV7-9|TRBJ2-6|.
ASSLAAGASGANVLT
>12|TRBV27|TRBJ2-1|.
ASSSRDRVGEQF
>10|TRBV29-1|TRBJ2-7|.
SGRDSSYEQY
>11|TRBV5-4|TRBJ2-5|once
ASSPSKRETQY